This note documents a single TCR beta chain sequence. Its antigen is still unknown. Naive CD8 cells comprised CD45RO-negative, CCR7-positively selected cells, excluding terminally differentiated effector memory CD45RA+ cells. The data are from a study of shared clonotypes between healthy human individuals. Study-level background: For every donor, three CD4 naive, three CD4 memory, two CD8 naive and one CD8 memory plates were used.

Trimming stripped 8 bases from V and 0 bases from J, with 11 bases between. Germline V gene data show CDR1 as WSHSY and CDR2 as SAAADI. This CDR3 has 13 residues. At a deep level, the assay was run. In replicate PCRs of sorted subsets, 150 to 200 ng DNA, tens of thousands of T cell genomes, was used. Assay used: immunoSEQ multiplex PCR; TCRdb lists only in-frame clones, some missing. Of roughly 890,000 clones listed, around 92% were seen once; the top ten hold 20% to 30%. Broader study findings: Sequencing depth was expected to affect clonotype sharing among donors.

V gene TRBV10-2 combines with J gene TRBJ2-7, with D possibly being TRBD2 (6 bases). Sequenced: naive CD8+ T cells sorted from blood. The source is a man aged 30 to 45 in good health. CDR3 loop: CASGLASSYEQYF. The CDR3 DNA reads TGCGCCAGCGGGCTAGCGTCCTCCTACGAGCAGTACTTC.